Listed below are T cell receptor beta chains from one sample, sequenced in a study of blood T cells in healthy people across ages. Each CDR3 protein gets one entry after TCRdb re-called the 5' RACE reads with MiXCR. The sample lists around 1,800,000 distinct CDR3 sequences; 39% were seen once. Material: blood. The receptors stem from a human donor in good health. The CDR3 runs from the conserved cysteine through the conserved F or W. A D gene is named only where the DNA matches it firmly.

>TRBJ2-3|TRBV6-4|NA
CATRGTYNTQYF
>TRBJ2-5|TRBV20-1|NA
CSARTGTGSETQYF
>TRBJ1-2|TRBV9|TRBD1
CASSVHRGAPYGYTF
>TRBJ2-5|TRBV18|TRBD2
CASSTSDQETQYF
>TRBJ1-1|TRBV3-1|NA
CASSQVEARAGAFF
>TRBJ1-5|TRBV21-1|NA
CASSKIRMQPQHF
>TRBJ2-1|TRBV11-2|NA
CASSPTTPTVDEQFF
>TRBJ1-2|TRBV4-1|TRBD1
CASSQQSGGGYGYTF
>TRBJ2-7|TRBV28|TRBD1
CASSSPLGTGGPSSYEQYF
>TRBJ1-4|TRBV19|NA
CASSPRGGVGEKLFF
>TRBJ2-2|TRBV9|NA
CASSLRRGELFF
>TRBJ1-6|TRBV12-3/TRBV12-4|TRBD1
CASSFRDSSNSPLHF
>TRBJ2-1|TRBV7-2|NA
CASSLVGIRAHNEQFF
>TRBJ2-1|TRBV18|TRBD2
CASSPSEGGGRNEQFF
>TRBJ2-3|TRBV2|TRBD2
CASRGLLTGLGGYTQYF
>TRBJ1-2|TRBV20-1|NA
CSARDERPEDGYTF
>TRBJ1-2|TRBV12-3/TRBV12-4|NA
CASSFTGLAGYTF
>TRBJ2-5|TRBV6-2/TRBV6-3|NA
CASSPRRGTAETQYF
>TRBJ1-1|TRBV5-1|NA
CASNLDQGMNTEAFF
>TRBJ2-6|TRBV27|NA
CASSLLGALPGANVLTF
>TRBJ2-5|TRBV12-3/TRBV12-4|NA
CASSLYPREKKETQYF
>TRBJ1-4|TRBV15|TRBD1
CATSNRDRGTELFF
>TRBJ2-7|TRBV5-5|TRBD2
CASSQGTSSHYEQYF
>TRBJ2-4|TRBV4-3|TRBD2
CASSQESGGRVPRNIQYF
>TRBJ2-1|TRBV20-1|NA
CSAREDAYNEQFF
>TRBJ1-1|TRBV20-1|NA
CSPLGTEAFF
>TRBJ2-4|TRBV10-3|TRBD1
CAIGTGGKDIQYF
>TRBJ2-7|TRBV3-1|NA
CASSLQKSYEQYF
>TRBJ2-2|TRBV6-2/TRBV6-3|TRBD2
CASSYSVLAGIAGELFF
>TRBJ1-4|TRBV28|NA
CASSPTRGKGEKLFF
>TRBJ1-1|TRBV5-1|TRBD1
CATKTGPGTEAFF
>TRBJ2-7|TRBV7-2|TRBD1
CASSPFRTGKGYEQYF
>TRBJ1-2|TRBV4-1|TRBD1
CASSQGDRGWNGYTF
>TRBJ2-7|TRBV5-1|TRBD2
CASSLGIAGSYEQYF
>TRBJ1-4|TRBV27|NA
CASSLDRTFATNEKLFF
>TRBJ2-3|TRBV29-1|NA
CSAYEPGYLITDTQYF
>TRBJ2-5|TRBV29-1|NA
CSVGSGAVEETQYF
>TRBJ1-2|TRBV27|NA
CASSLSWRGGDYGYTF
>TRBJ2-7|TRBV27|NA
CASTSGSDEQYF
>TRBJ2-7|TRBV4-3|TRBD2
CATRGGYEQYF
>TRBJ1-2|TRBV28|NA
CASGTLTYGYTF